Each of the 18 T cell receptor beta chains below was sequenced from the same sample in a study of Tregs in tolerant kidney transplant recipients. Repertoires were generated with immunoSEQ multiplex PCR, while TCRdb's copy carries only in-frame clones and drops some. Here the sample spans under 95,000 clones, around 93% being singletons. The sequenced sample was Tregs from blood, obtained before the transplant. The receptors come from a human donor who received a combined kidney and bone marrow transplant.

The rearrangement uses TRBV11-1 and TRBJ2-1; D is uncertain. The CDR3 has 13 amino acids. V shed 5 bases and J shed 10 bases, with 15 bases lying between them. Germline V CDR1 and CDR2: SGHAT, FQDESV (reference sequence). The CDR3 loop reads CASSMRQLQEQFF. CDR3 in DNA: TGTGCCAGCAGCATGCGTCAGCTTCAAGAGCAGTTCTTC.

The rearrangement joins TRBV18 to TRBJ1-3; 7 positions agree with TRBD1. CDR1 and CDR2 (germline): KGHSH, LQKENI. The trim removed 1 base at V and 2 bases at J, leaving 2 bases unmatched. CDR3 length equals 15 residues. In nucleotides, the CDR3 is TGTGCCAGCTCACCACAGGGGGCTGCTGGAAACACCATATATTTT. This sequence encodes CASSPQGAAGNTIYF.

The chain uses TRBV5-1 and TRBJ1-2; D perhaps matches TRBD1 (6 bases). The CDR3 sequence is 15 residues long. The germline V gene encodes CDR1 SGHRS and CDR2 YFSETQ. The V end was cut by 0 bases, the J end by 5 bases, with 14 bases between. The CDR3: CASSLGGGSGYGYTF. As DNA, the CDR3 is TGCGCCAGCAGCTTGGGCGGGGGCAGCGGGTATGGCTACACCTTC.

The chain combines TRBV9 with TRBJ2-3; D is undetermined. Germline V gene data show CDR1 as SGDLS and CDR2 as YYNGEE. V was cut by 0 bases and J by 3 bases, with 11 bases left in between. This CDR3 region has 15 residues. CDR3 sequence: CASSVGGSMTDTQYF. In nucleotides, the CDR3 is TGTGCCAGCAGCGTAGGAGGAAGTATGACAGATACGCAGTATTTT.

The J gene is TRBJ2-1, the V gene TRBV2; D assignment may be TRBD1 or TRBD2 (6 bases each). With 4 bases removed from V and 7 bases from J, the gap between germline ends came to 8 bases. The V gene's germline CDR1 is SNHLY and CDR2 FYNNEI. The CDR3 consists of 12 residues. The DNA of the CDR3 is TGTGCCAGCAGTGGAGGGGGGAATGAGCAGTTCTTC. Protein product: CASSGGGNEQFF.

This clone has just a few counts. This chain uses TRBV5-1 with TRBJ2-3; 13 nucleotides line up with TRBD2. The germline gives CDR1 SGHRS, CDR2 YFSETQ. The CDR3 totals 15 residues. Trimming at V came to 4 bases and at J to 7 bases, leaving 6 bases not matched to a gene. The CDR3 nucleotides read TGCGCCAGCAGCGAGGGACTAGCGGGGCCTAATACGCAGTATTTT. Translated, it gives CASSEGLAGPNTQYF.

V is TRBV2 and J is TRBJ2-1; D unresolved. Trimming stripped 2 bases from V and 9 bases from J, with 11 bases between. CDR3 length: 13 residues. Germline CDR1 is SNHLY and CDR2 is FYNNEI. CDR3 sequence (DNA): TGTGCCAGCAGTGAAAATACCGGCGGTGAGCAGTTCTTC. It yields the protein CASSENTGGEQFF.

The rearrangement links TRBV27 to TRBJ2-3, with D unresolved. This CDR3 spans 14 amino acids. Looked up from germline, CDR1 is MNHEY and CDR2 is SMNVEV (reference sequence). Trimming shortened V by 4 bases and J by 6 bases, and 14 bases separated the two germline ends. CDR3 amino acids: CASSSLISRDTQYF. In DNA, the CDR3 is TGTGCCAGCAGTTCCCTTATCTCCCGGGATACGCAGTATTTT.

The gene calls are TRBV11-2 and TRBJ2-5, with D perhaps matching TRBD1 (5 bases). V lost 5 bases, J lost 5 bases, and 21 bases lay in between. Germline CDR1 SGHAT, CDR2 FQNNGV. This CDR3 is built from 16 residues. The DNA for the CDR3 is TGTGCCAGCAGCCCTCAGGGCCTCACCCACTTTGAGACCCAGTACTTC. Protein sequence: CASSPQGLTHFETQYF. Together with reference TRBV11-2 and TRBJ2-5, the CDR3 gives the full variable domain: EAGVAQSPRYKIIEKRQSVAFWCNPISGHATLYWYQQILGQGPKLLIQFQNNGVVDDSQLPKDRFSAERLKGVDSTLKIQPAKLEDSAVYLCASSPQGLTHFETQYFGPGTRLLVL.

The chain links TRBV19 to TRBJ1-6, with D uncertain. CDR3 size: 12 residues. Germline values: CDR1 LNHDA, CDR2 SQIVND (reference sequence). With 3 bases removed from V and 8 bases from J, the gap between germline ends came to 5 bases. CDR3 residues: CASSISDSPLHF. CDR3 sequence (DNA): TGTGCCAGTAGTATCAGTGATTCACCCCTCCACTTT.

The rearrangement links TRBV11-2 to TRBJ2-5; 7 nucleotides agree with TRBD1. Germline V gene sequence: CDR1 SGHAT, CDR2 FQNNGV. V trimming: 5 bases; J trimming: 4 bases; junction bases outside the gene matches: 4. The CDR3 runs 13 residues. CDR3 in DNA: TGTGCCAGCAGCCCGGACAGGAGAGAGACCCAGTACTTC. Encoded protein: CASSPDRRETQYF.

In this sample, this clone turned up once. Here the CDR3 DNA reads TGTGCCAGCAGCTCCCGGGACAGGGGGCAAGTGTGGGAAAAACTGTTTTTT. Its translation: CASSSRDRGQVWEKLFF. The chain couples TRBV6-4 to TRBJ1-4; 12 nucleotides line up with TRBD1. CDR1 is MRHNA and CDR2 is SNTAGT in the germline V gene. CDR3 length: 17 residues. V lost 6 bases, J lost 8 bases, and 13 bases stayed unmatched.

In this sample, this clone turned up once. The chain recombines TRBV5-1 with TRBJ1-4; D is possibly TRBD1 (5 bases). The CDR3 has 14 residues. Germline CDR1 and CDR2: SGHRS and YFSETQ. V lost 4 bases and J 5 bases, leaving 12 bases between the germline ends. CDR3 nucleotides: TGCGCCAGCAGCGCCGGGACGGTGAATGAAAAACTGTTTTTT. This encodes CASSAGTVNEKLFF.

The DNA for the CDR3 is TGTGCCAGCAGTTTCCCCCCCGTGGGGTCAGAGACCCAGTACTTC. Amino acids: CASSFPPVGSETQYF. This chain connects TRBV28 to TRBJ2-5, with unresolved D. V lost 3 bases to trimming and J lost 4 bases, with 15 bases between them. The germline V gene has CDR1 MDHEN and CDR2 SYDVKM. CDR3 length equals 15 residues.

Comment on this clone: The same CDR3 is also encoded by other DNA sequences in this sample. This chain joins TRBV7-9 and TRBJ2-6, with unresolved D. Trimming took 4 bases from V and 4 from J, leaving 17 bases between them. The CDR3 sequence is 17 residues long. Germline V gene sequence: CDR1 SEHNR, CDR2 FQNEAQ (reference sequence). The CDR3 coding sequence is TGTGCCAGCAGCTACCGGACCGGCAATGGGGGGGCCAACGTCCTGACTTTC. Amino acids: CASSYRTGNGGANVLTF.

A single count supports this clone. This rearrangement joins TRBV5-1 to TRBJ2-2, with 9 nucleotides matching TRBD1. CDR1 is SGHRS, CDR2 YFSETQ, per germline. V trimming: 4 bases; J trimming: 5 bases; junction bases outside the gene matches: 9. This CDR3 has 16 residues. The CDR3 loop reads CASSPQTGGSTGELFF. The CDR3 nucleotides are TGCGCCAGCAGCCCCCAAACAGGGGGCTCGACCGGGGAGCTGTTTTTT.

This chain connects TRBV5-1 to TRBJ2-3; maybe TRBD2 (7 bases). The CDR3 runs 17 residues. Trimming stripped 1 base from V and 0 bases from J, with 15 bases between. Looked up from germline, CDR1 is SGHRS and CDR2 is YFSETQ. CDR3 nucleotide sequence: TGCGCCAGCAGCTTGAGAGGGGGGGCGCCTAGCACAGATACGCAGTATTTT. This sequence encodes CASSLRGGAPSTDTQYF.

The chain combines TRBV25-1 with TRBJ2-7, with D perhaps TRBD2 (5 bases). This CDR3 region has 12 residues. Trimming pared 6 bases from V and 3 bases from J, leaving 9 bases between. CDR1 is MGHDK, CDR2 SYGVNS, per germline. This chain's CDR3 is CASSREGYEQYF. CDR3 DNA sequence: TGTGCCAGCAGCCGAGAGGGCTACGAGCAGTACTTC.